This T cell receptor (beta chain) was identified during a study of blood T cell repertoires in COVID-19. As for the study in general: Collection of acute and convalescent COVID-19 samples took place in the United States, Italy and Spain.

Comment on this clone: Other DNA sequences in the sample encode the same CDR3.

Those enrolled in Seattle joined during active infection and were followed longitudinally afterward. Profiled with immunoSEQ multiplex PCR; TCRdb holds only in-frame clones, not every one. This sample yields under 200,000 clones, of which approximately 84% are seen a single time; about 2.7% belongs to the top ten. V was trimmed by 6 bases and J by 2 bases, leaving 4 bases between them. The CDR3 has 12 amino acids. Germline V CDR1 and CDR2: MDHEN, SYDVKM. The chain uses TRBV28 and TRBJ2-2; D ambiguous. The origin of this receptor is a woman older than 75 with COVID-19, enrolled during active disease. What was sequenced was peripheral blood. The CDR3 coding sequence is TGTGCCAGCAGAGCTAACACCGGGGAGCTGTTTTTT. Translated: CASRANTGELFF.